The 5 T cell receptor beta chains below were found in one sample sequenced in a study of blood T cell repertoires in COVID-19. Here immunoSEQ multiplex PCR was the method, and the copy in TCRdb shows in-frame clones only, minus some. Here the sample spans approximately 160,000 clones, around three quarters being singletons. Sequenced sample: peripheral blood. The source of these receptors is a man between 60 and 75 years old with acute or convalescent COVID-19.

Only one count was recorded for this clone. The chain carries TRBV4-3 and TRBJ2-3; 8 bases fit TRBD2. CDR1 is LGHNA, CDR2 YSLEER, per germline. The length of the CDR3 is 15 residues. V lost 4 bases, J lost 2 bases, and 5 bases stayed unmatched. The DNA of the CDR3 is TGCGCCAGCAGCCCCTATAGCGGGGTCACAGATACGCAGTATTTT. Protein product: CASSPYSGVTDTQYF.

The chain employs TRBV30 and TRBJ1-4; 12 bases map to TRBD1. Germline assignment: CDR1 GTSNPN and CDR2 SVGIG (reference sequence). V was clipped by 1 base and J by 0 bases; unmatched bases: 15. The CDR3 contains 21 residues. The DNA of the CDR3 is TGTGCCTGGAGTGGGGGACAGGGGGCTGATGGTATAGGCCCAACTAATGAAAAACTGTTTTTT. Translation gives CAWSGGQGADGIGPTNEKLFF.

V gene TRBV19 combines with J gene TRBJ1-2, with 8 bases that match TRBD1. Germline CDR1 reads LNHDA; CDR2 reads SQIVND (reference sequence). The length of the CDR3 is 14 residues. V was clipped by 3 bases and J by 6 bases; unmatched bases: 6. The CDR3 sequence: CASSIQYRGNGYTF. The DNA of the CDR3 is TGTGCCAGTAGTATTCAATACAGGGGGAATGGCTACACCTTC.

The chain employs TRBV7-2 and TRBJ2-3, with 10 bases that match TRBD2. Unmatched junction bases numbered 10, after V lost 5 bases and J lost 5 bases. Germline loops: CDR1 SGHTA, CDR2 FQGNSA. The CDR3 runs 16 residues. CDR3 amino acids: CASSPYSGGAEDTQYF. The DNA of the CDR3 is TGTGCCAGCAGCCCATACAGCGGGGGGGCGGAAGATACGCAGTATTTT.

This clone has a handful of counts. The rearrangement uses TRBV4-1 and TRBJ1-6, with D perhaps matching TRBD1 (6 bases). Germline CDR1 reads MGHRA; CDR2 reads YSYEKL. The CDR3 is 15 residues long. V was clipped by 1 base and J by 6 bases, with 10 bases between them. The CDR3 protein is CASSQVLQGNSPLHF. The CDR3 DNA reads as TGCGCCAGCAGCCAAGTTTTACAGGGTAATTCACCCCTCCACTTT.